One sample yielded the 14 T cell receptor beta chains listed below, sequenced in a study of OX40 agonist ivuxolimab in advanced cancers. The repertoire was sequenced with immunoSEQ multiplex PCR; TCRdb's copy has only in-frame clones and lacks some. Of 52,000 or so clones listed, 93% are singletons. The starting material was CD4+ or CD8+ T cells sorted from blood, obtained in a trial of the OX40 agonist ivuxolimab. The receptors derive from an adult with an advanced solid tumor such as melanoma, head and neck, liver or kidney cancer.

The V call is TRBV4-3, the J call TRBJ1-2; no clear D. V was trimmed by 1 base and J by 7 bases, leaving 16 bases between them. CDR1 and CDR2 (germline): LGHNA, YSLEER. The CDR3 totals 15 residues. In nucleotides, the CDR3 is TGCGCCAGCAGCCAAGTACCGGAGGGTTTATCTGGCTACACCTTC. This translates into CASSQVPEGLSGYTF.

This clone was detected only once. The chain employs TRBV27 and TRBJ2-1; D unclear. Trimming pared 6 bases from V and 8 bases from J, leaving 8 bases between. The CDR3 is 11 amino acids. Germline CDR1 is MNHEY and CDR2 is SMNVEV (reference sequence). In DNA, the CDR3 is TGTGCCAGCAGCGATGGGTATGAGCAGTTCTTC. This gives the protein CASSDGYEQFF.

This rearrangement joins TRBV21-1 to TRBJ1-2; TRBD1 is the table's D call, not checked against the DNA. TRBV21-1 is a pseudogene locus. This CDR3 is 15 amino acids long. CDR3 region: CASSKVRPGDYGYTF. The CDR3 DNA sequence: TGTGCCAGCAGCAAAGTACGTCCAGGGGACTATGGCTACACCTTC.

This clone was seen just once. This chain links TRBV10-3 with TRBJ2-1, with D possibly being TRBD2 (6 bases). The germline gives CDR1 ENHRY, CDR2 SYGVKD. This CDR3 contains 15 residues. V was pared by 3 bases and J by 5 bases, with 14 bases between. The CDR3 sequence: CAISDSLAHHNEQFF. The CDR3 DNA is TGTGCCATCAGTGATTCGCTAGCGCACCACAATGAGCAGTTCTTC.

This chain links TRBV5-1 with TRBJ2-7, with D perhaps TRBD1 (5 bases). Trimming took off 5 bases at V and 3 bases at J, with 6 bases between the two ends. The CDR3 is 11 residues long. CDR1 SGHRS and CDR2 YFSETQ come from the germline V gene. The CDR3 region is CASRDNYEQYF. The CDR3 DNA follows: TGCGCCAGCAGGGACAACTACGAGCAGTACTTC.

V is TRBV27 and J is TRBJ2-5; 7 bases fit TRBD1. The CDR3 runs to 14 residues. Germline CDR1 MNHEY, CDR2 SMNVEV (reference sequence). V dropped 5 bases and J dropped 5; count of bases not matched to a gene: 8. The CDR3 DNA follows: TGTGCCAGCAGTCTCGGGACAGTCGGGGAGACCCAGTACTTC. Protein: CASSLGTVGETQYF.

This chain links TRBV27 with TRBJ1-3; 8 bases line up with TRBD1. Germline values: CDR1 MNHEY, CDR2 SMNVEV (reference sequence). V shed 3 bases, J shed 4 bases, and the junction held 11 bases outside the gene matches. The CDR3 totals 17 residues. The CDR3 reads CASSFSAPTGVGNTIYF. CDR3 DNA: TGTGCCAGCAGTTTTTCGGCTCCGACAGGGGTCGGAAACACCATATATTTT.

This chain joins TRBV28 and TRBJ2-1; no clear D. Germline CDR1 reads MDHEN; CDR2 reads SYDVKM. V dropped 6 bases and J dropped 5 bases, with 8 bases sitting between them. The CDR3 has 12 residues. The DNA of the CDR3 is TGTGCCAGCAGAAAGCGCCACAATGAGCAGTTCTTC. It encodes CASRKRHNEQFF.

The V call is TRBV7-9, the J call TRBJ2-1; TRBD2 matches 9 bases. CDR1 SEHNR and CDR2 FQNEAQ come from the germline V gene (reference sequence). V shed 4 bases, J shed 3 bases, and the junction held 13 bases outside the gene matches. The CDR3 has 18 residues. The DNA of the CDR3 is TGTGCCAGCAGCTCGACGCTCCTAGCGGGATCCGACTACAATGAGCAGTTCTTC. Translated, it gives CASSSTLLAGSDYNEQFF.

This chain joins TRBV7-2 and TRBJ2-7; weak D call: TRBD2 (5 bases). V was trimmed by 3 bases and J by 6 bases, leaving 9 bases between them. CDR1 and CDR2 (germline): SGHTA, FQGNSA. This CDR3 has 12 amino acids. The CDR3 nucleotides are TGTGCCAGCAGCTTTGGAGGAAGCGAGCAGTACTTC. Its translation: CASSFGGSEQYF.

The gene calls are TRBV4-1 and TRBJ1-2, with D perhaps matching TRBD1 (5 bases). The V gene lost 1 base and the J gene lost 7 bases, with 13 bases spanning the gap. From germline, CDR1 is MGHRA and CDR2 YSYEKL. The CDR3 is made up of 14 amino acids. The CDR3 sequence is CASSQVGGDAGYTF. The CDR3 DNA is TGCGCCAGCAGCCAAGTCGGAGGGGATGCTGGCTACACCTTC.

The CDR3 here is CASSLLYGDYEQYF. The DNA for the CDR3 is TGTGCCAGCAGCTTGTTATACGGCGACTACGAGCAGTACTTC. V gene TRBV5-8 combines with J gene TRBJ2-7; D is unresolved. Germline V gene lookup returns CDR1 SGHTS and CDR2 YDEGEE. This CDR3 region has 14 residues. V lost 1 base, J lost 3 bases, and 11 bases lay in between. The full variable domain, in which reference TRBV5-8 and TRBJ2-7 provide the parts outside the CDR3, is EAGVTQSPTHLIKTRGQQATLRCSPISGHTSVYWYQQALGLGLQFLLWYDEGEERNRGNFPPRFSGRQFPNYSSELNVNALELEDSALYLCASSLLYGDYEQYFGPGTRLTVT.

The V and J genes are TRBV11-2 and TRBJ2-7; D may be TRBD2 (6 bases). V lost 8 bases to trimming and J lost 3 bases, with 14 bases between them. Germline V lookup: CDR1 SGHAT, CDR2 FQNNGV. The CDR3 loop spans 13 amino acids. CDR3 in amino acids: CASGLSGVYEQYF. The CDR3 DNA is TGTGCCAGCGGGCTTAGCGGTGTCTACGAGCAGTACTTC.

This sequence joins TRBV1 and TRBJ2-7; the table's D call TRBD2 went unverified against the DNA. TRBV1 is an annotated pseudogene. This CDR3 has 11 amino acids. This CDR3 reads CTSSSRDEQYF. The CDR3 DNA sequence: TGCACCAGCAGCTCCCGGGACGAGCAGTACTTC.